The clone carrying this TCR beta chain was seen only a few times. CDR3 length: 16 residues. Trimming took 4 bases from V and 0 from J, leaving 16 bases between them. The germline V gene encodes CDR1 SGHRS and CDR2 YFSETQ. These data belong to a study of T cells in Graves' hyperthyroidism and ophthalmopathy. The wider study: Initial diagnosis, before any treatment, was when peripheral blood was collected.

The investigators amplified TCR beta CDR3 regions from RNA transcripts. A first-round RT-PCR of the TCR CDR3 used the HTBI primer set. TCRdb reprocessed the multiplex PCR reads via MiXCR and lists one record per CDR3 protein. The table lists around 520,000 distinct CDR3 sequences, around an eighth of them singletons. The chain joins TRBV5-1 to TRBJ1-1; possible D gene TRBD1, 6 bases. The TCR sequence derives from a woman younger than 35 with Graves' hyperthyroidism. The source material was blood. This chain's CDR3 is CASSGSGDKVNTEAFF. CDR3 in DNA: TGCGCCAGCAGCGGAAGTGGGGACAAAGTGAACACTGAAGCTTTCTTT.